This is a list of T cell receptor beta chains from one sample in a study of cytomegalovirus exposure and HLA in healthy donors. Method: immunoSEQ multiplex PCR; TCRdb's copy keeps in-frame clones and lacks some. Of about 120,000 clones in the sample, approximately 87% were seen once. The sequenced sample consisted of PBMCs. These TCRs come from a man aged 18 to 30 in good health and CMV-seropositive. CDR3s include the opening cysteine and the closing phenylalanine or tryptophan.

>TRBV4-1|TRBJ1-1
CASSQGQGPSNTEAFF
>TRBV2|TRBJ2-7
CASTLGSHEQYF
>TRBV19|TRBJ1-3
CASSTATGGGNTIYF
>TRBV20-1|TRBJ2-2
CSARGSGELFF
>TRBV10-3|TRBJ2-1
CAISEIRGTSDEQFF
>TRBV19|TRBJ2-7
CASSIIGLRDEQYF
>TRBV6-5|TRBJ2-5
CASSYRGGGWETQYF
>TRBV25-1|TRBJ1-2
CASSEFRTGAAEAYGYTF
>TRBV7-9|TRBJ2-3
CASSPSLLGTDTQYF
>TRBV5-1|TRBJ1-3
CASSSGLSGNTIYF
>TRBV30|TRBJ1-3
CAWSISYSGNTIYF
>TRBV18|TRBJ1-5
CASSPTENQPQHF
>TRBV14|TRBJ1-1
CASSQVGQGPTEAFF
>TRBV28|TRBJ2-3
CASRIPGGVGLTSQADTQYF
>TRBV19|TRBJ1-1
CASRAIGNTEAFF
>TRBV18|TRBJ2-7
CASSPPSQTYEQYF
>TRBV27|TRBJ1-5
CASSWSGGSNQPQHF
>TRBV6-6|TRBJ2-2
CAHCSGGIPPELFF
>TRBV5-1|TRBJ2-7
CASSLGQGAVHEQYF
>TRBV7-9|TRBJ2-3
CASSLAGTSRGTQYF
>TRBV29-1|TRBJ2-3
CSFSPGSTDTQYF
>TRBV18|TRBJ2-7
CASSAPNRDTAYEQYF
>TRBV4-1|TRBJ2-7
CASRNQAGGNYEQYF
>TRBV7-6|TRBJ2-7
CASSSRVSSYEQYF
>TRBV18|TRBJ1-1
CASSPSQPGMNTEAFF
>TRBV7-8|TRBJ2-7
CASSLRDVVRVEYEQYF
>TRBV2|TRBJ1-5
CASSRDSNSNQPQHF
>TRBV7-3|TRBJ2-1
CASSPGTSGYNEQFF
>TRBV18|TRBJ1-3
CASSPMTGFSGNTIYF
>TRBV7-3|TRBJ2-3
CASSLTSGGGTDTQYF
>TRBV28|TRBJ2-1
CASSFGGLNEQFF
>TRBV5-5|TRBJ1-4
CASSFTGATNEKLFF
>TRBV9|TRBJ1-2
CASRRTDNYGYTF
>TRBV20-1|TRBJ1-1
CSARNREAFF
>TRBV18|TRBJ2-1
CASSPGLAGETSNEQFF
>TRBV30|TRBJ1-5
CAWRGTGGLQPQHF
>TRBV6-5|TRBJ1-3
CASTTSGNTIYF
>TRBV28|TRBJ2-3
CASTPLEHRSTDTQYF
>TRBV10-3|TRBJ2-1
CAISAGTPVGNEQFF
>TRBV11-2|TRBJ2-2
CASSLGLAGNTGELFF
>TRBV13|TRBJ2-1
CASSSADSDNEQFF
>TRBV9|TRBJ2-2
CASSVLQGPTGELFF